The 10 T cell receptor beta chains below were found in one sample sequenced in a study of early T cells in non-severe SARS-CoV-2 infection. Each CDR3 protein is one row after TCRdb ran MiXCR on the 5' RACE reads. The sample records some 50,000 distinct CDR3 sequences, 10% being singletons. The sequenced sample was whole blood. The receptors originated from an adult who was a healthcare worker with PCR-confirmed SARS-CoV-2 infection or an uninfected control (not recorded which).

This clonotype was found many times. The chain combines TRBV7-9 with TRBJ2-1, with D unclear. The CDR3 is made up of 14 amino acids. Per the germline V gene, CDR1 is SEHNR and CDR2 is FQNEAQ (reference sequence). V was pared by 5 bases and J by 4 bases, with 12 bases between. This CDR3 reads CASSPGPSYNEQFF. CDR3 DNA: TGTGCCAGCAGCCCCGGTCCGTCATACAATGAGCAGTTCTTC.

J is TRBJ2-4 and V is TRBV7-8; D unclear. This CDR3 is 16 amino acids long. Germline values: CDR1 SGHVS, CDR2 FQNEAQ. V was cut by 4 bases and J by 0 bases, with 13 bases left in between. CDR3 DNA: TGTGCCAGCAGCTCGATCTCCGGAGTAGCCAAAAACATTCAGTACTTC. Translation gives CASSSISGVAKNIQYF.

This clonotype was recorded a few times. The rearrangement joins TRBV7-6 to TRBJ2-2; TRBD2 matches 10 bases. The V and J ends lost 4 bases and 5 bases, in that order; junction bases with no gene match: 10. Germline-derived CDR1 and CDR2 are SGHVS and FNYEAQ. The CDR3 has 17 amino acids. For the CDR3, the DNA is TGTGCCAGCAGCTCTAGGTGGACTAGCGGACCGACCGGGGAGCTGTTTTTT. Translating it yields CASSSRWTSGPTGELFF.

Only a few counts were recorded for this clonotype. The chain employs TRBV28 and TRBJ2-7; D unresolved. The CDR3 has 13 amino acids. V shed 4 bases and J shed 1 base, with 8 bases lying between them. CDR1 is MDHEN and CDR2 is SYDVKM in the germline V gene. The CDR3: CASSYGPSYEQYF. The CDR3 coding sequence is TGTGCCAGCAGTTACGGACCTTCCTACGAGCAGTACTTC. Complete variable domain (other parts from reference TRBV28 and TRBJ2-7): DVKVTQSSRYLVKRTGEKVFLECVQDMDHENMFWYRQDPGLGLRLIYFSYDVKMKEKGDIPEGYSVSREKKERFSLILESASTNQTSMYLCASSYGPSYEQYFGPGTRLTVT.

In this sample, this clonotype turned up a few times. This chain connects TRBV29-1 to TRBJ2-3; perhaps TRBD2 as D (6 bases). This CDR3 comprises 13 residues. Per the germline V gene, CDR1 is SQVTM and CDR2 is ANQGSEA. The CDR3 loop reads CIPSARQSDTQYF. For the CDR3, the DNA is TGCATCCCTAGCGCTCGTCAGTCAGATACGCAGTATTTT.

This chain joins TRBV12-3 or TRBV12-4 and TRBJ2-1; 11 bases align to TRBD2. This CDR3 spans 16 amino acids. The V gene end was trimmed by 6 bases and the J gene end by 2 bases; junction bases not matched to a gene: 6. CDR3 sequence (DNA): TGTGCCAGCAGCCCTCCGGGACTAGCGGCCTACAATGAGCAGTTCTTC. This encodes CASSPPGLAAYNEQFF.

This clonotype was seen at least ten times. The genes are TRBV7-9 and TRBJ1-2; 7 nucleotides line up with TRBD1. The CDR3 length is 16 residues. The germline CDR1 and CDR2 sequences are SEHNR and FQNEAQ (reference sequence). Trimming at V came to 5 bases and at J to 0 bases, leaving 9 bases not matched to a gene. The CDR3 loop is CASSVATGSANYGYTF. The DNA of the CDR3 is TGTGCCAGCAGCGTTGCGACAGGGTCGGCTAACTATGGCTACACCTTC. Looking up the rest from reference TRBV7-9 and TRBJ1-2 gives the full variable domain: DTGVSQNPRHKITKRGQNVTFRCDPISEHNRLYWYRQTLGQGPEFLTYFQNEAQLEKSRLLSDRFSAERPKGSFSTLEIQRTEQGDSAMYLCASSVATGSANYGYTFGSGTRLTVV.

In its sample, this clonotype was seen many times. V usage is TRBV19 and J usage is TRBJ1-1; D ambiguous. CDR1 LNHDA and CDR2 SQIVND come from the germline V gene (reference sequence). V was trimmed by 9 bases and J by 0 bases, leaving 11 bases between them. The length of the CDR3 is 13 residues. In DNA, the CDR3 is TGTGCCAGCCGGTTGGGAATGAACACTGAAGCTTTCTTT. Protein product: CASRLGMNTEAFF.

There are many counts of this clonotype. The chain has TRBV4-1 and TRBJ2-1, with D possibly being TRBD2 (7 bases). The CDR3 runs to 16 residues. Germline V gene data show CDR1 as MGHRA and CDR2 as YSYEKL. Deletions cut 0 bases from V and 10 bases from J, with 19 bases between. For the CDR3, the DNA is TGCGCCAGCAGCCAAGAAGGGGCGGGAGTAAGGGGGGAGCAGTTCTTC. It specifies CASSQEGAGVRGEQFF.

On this clonotype: Compared with germline, one end of the junction differs, possibly owing to a read error. The chain employs TRBV3-1 and TRBJ2-7; D call uncertain. The CDR3 is 13 residues long. Germline V gene lookup returns CDR1 LGHDT and CDR2 YNNKEL (reference sequence). CDR3 nucleotide sequence: TGTGCCAACAGCCAAAATCGTGCCTACGAGCAGTACTTC. Protein sequence: CANSQNRAYEQYF.